This TCR beta chain was identified in a study of T cell repertoires in cytomegalovirus infection. Study-wide background: Well-studied HLA-B-restricted CMV epitopes were used in the study alongside recently identified HLA-C-restricted ones. Indications of both CMV infection and matching HLA type were provided by public TCR beta signatures.

The V gene's germline CDR1 is SGHDT and CDR2 YYEEEE. The CDR3 runs 17 residues. V was pared by 2 bases and J by 1 base, with 18 bases between. On this clonotype: The target antigen is unknown.

Study results and limitations: Summed frequency of shared TCR beta families picked out CMV carriers who also had the relevant HLA. Ex vivo responses were dominated by HLA-C-restricted CMV-specific TCR beta clonotypes.

TCRdb passed the reads through MiXCR, listing each CDR3 protein once. This table holds 380,000 or so distinct CDR3 sequences, approximately 30% found once. The V and J genes are TRBV5-6 and TRBJ1-1, with D possibly TRBD1 on 6 matching bases. This TCR derives from a human donor in good health (CMV status not recorded). Some clones in this sample may be carry-over from other donors' samples. The material was cultured PBMCs, obtained from culture after CMV antigen stimulation. CDR3 protein: CASSFGSIDRPNTEAFF. The CDR3 nucleotides read TGTGCCAGCAGCTTCGGTTCGATTGACAGGCCGAACACTGAAGCTTTCTTT.